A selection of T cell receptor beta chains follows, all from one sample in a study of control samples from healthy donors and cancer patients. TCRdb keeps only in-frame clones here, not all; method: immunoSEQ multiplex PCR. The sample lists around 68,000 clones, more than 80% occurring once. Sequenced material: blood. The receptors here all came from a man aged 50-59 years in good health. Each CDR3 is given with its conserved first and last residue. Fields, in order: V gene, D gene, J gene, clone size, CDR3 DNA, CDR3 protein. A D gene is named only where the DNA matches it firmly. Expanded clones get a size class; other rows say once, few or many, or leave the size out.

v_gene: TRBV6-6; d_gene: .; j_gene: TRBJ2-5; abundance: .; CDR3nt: TGTGCCAGCAGCCACCAGCCGGGGGGCCGGGAGACCCAGTACTTC; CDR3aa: CASSHQPGGRETQYF
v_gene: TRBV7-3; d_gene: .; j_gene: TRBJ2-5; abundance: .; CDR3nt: TGTGCCAGCAGCCCCTCAGGGGTTTACCAAGAGACCCAGTACTTC; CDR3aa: CASSPSGVYQETQYF
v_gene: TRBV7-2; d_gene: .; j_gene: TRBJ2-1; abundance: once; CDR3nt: TGTGCCAGCAGCCGGGCCTCGGGTTTAGATGAGCAGTTCTTC; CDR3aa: CASSRASGLDEQFF
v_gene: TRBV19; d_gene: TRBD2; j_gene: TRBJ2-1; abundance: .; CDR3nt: TGTGCCAGTAGAGAGACTAGCGGGAGGGTGGTGCAGTTCTTC; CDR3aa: CASRETSGRVVQFF
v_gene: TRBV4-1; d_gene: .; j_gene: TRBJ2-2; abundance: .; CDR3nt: TGCGCCAGCAGCAAGTGGGGCACCGGGGAGCTGTTTTTT; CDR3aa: CASSKWGTGELFF
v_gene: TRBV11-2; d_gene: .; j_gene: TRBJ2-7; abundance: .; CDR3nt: TGTGCCAGCACCACACTCGGTTACGAGCAGTACTTC; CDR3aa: CASTTLGYEQYF
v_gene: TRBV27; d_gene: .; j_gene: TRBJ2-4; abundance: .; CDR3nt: TGTGCCAGCAGTTTTGACCAGGGGTACTTC; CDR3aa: CASSFDQGYF
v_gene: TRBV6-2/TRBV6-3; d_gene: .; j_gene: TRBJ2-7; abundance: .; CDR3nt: TGTGCCAGCAGTTCCTTGACCTCCTACGAGCAGTACTTC; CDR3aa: CASSSLTSYEQYF
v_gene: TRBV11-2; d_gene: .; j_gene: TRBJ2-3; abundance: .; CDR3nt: TGTGCCAGCAGCTACCCAGGACCACCTACGCAGTATTTT; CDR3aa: CASSYPGPPTQYF
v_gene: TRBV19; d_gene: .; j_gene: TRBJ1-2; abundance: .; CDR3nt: TGTGCCAGTAGCCCGGGACGGAACTATGGCTACACCTTC; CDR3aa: CASSPGRNYGYTF
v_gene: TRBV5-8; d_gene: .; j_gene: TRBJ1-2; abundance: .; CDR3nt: TGTGCCAGCAGCCCGTCACAGGCTAACTATGGCTACACCTTC; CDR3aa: CASSPSQANYGYTF
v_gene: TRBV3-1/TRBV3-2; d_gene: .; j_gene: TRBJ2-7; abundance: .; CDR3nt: TGTGCCAGCAGCCCTCGGACAGCCTTAAACCCCCGGCGCTACGAGCAGTACTTC; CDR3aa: CASSPRTALNPRRYEQYF
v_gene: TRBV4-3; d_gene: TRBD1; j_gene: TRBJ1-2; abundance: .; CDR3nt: TGCGCCAGCAGCCCGGGACAGGGGTTTGGCTATGGCTACACCTTC; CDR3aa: CASSPGQGFGYGYTF
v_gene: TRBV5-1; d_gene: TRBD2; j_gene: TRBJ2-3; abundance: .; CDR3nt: TGCGCCAGCAGCTTGGGACTAGCGGGAGCCTTTACGCAGTATTTT; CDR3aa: CASSLGLAGAFTQYF
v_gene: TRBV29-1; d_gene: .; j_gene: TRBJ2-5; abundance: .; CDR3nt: TGCAGCGTAGGATTTAGGCAAGAGACCCAGTACTTC; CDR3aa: CSVGFRQETQYF
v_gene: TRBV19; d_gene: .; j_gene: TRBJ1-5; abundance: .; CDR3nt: TGTGCCAGTACCAACCTGTTCTATAGCAATCAGCCCCAGCATTTT; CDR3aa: CASTNLFYSNQPQHF
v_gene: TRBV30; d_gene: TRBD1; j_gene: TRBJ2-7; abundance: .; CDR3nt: TGTGCCTGGAGTGGGGGGGGACAGGGCTCCTACGAGCAGTACTTC; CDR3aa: CAWSGGGQGSYEQYF
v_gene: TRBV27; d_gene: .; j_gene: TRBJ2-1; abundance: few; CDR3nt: TGTGCCAGCAGTTTTGAGGGACCCTACAATGAGCAGTTCTTC; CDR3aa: CASSFEGPYNEQFF
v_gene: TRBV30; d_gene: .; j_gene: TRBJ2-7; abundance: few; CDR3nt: TGTGCCTGGAGTAACCAGGGCCACGAGCAGTACTTC; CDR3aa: CAWSNQGHEQYF
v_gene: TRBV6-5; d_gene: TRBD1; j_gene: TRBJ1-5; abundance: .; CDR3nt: TGTGCCAGCAGAGGACAGGGTAGCAATCAGCCCCAGCATTTT; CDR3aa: CASRGQGSNQPQHF
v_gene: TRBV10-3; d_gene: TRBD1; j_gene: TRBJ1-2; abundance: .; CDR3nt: TGTGCCATCAGTGAGTCGACAGGGAGTGACTATGGCTACACCTTC; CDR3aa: CAISESTGSDYGYTF
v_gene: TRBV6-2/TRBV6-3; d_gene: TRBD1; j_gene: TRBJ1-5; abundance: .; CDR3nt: TGTGCCAGCAGCCGACAGGGTTTCTATCAGCCCCAGCATTTT; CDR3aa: CASSRQGFYQPQHF
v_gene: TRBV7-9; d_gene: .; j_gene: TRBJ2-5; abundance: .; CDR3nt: TGTGCCAGCAGCCGAGGTGTGGAGACCCAGTACTTC; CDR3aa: CASSRGVETQYF
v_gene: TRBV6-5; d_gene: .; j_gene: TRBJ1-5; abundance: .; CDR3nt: TGTGCCAGCAGTAAAACTGGGCGCAATCAGCCCCAGCATTTT; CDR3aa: CASSKTGRNQPQHF
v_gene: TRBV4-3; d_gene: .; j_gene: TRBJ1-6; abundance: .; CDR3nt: TGCGCCAGCAGCCAAGATTGGGGGCAGCATTCACCCCCCCACTTT; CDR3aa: CASSQDWGQHSPPHF
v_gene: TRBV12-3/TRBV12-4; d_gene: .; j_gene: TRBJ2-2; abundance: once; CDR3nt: TGTGCCAGCATGAGGAACACCGGGGAGCTGTTTTTT; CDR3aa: CASMRNTGELFF
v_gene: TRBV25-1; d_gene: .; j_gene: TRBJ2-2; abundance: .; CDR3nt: TGTGCCTACGGGGGATCAAACACCGGGGAGCTGTTTTTT; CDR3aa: CAYGGSNTGELFF
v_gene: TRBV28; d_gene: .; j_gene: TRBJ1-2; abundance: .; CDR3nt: TGTGCCAGCAGTTTATATGGCTACACCTTC; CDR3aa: CASSLYGYTF
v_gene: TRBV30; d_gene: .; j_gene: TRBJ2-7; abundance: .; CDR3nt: TGTGCCGGGGGCGGCCGCACCTACGAGCAGTACTTC; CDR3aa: CAGGGRTYEQYF
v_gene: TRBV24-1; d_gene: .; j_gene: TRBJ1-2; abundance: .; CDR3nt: TGTGCCACCAGTCTGATTTTGGGGGTTCATCACTATGGCTACACCTTC; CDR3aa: CATSLILGVHHYGYTF
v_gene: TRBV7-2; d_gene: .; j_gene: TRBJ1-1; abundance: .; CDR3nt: TGTGCCAGCAGCTTAAGTAGGGACACTGAAGCTTTCTTT; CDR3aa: CASSLSRDTEAFF
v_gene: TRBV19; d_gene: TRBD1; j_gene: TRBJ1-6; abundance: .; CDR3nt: TGTGCCAGTAGTAGCACCGGGACAGGCAATTCACCCCTCCACTTT; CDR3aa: CASSSTGTGNSPLHF
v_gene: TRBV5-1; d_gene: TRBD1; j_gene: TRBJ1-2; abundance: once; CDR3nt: TGCGCCAGCAGCCAGGGGACAGCTCCTAACTATGGCTACACCTTC; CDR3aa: CASSQGTAPNYGYTF
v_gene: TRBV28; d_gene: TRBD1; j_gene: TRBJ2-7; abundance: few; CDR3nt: TGTGCCAGCAGCTCCCCTCAAGGGACAGGGGGCTACGAGCAGTACTTC; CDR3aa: CASSSPQGTGGYEQYF
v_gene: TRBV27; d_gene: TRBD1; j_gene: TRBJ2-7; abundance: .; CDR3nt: TGTGCCAGCAGGGCAGGACAGGGGCCGTACGAGCAGTACTTC; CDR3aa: CASRAGQGPYEQYF
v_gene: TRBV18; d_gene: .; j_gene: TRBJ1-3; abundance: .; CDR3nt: TGTGCCAGCTCACCTGCTATTGTGGGGAGCTCTGGAAACACCATATATTTT; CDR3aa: CASSPAIVGSSGNTIYF
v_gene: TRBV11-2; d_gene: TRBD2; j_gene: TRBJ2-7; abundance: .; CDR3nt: TGTGCCAGCAGCGCGGCGGGCGGGAGCCGAGAGCAGTACTTC; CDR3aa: CASSAAGGSREQYF
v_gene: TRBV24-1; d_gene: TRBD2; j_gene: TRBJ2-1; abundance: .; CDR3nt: TGTGCCACCAGTGATTTAAGAGCGGGAGACTACAATGAGCAGTTCTTC; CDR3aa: CATSDLRAGDYNEQFF
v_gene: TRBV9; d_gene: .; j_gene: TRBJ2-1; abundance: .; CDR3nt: TGTGCCAGCAGCCCTGGGTCCAACTGGAATGAGCAGTTCTTC; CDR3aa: CASSPGSNWNEQFF
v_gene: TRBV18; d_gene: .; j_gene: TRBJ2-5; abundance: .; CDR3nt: TGTGCCAGCTCACCTCCACAGGGAGGGAAGACCCAGTACTTC; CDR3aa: CASSPPQGGKTQYF
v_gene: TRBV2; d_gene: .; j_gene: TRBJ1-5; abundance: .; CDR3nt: TGTGCCAGCAGTCCGGGACACACGAAAGGGCCCCAGCATTTT; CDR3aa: CASSPGHTKGPQHF
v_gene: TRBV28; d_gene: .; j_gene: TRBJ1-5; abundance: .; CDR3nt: TGTGCCAGCAGCTTAGGACACAGCGACAATCAGCCCCAGCATTTT; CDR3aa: CASSLGHSDNQPQHF
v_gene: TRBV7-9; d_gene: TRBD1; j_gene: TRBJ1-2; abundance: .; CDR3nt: TGTGCCAGCAGCCCTCTAGGGACAGGGGAGCTTGGCTACACCTTC; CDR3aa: CASSPLGTGELGYTF
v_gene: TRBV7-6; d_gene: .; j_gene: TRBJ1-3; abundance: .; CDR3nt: TGTGCCAGCAGCTTAGCCAGTTCAGTCTCTGGAAACACCATATATTTT; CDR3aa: CASSLASSVSGNTIYF
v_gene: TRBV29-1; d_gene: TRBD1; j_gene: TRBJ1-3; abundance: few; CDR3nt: TGCAGCGTTGAGTCGACAGGGACTGGAAACACCATATATTTT; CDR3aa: CSVESTGTGNTIYF
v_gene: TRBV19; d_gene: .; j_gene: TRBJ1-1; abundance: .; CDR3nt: TGTGCCAGTAGTTTCCTTTTTGAGCAGATGAACACTGAAGCTTTCTTT; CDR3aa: CASSFLFEQMNTEAFF
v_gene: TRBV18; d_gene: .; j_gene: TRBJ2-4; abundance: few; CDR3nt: TGTGCCAGCTCACCAGGGATTCAGTACTTC; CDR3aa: CASSPGIQYF
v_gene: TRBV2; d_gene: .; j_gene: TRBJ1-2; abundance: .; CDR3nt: TGTGCCAGCATTATTGGGGGATCTGGTGGCTACACCTTC; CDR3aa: CASIIGGSGGYTF
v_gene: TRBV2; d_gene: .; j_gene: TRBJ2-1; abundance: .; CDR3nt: TGTGCCAGCAGTGCGTTACAGGGCTATGAGCAGTTCTTC; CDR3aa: CASSALQGYEQFF
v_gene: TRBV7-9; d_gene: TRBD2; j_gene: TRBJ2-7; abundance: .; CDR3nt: TGTGCCAGCAGCACACAGCCGGGCGGGAGGGCCCAAGAGCAGTACTTC; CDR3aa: CASSTQPGGRAQEQYF
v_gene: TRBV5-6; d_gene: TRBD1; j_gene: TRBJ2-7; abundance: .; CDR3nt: TGTGCCAGCAGCTTGGGGACAGGGGTGTACGAGCAGTACTTC; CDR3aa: CASSLGTGVYEQYF
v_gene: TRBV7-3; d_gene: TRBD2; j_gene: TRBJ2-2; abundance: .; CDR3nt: TGTGCCAGCAGCCCCTCGGGAGGGGGGTCCGTAGGGGAGCTGTTTTTT; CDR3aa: CASSPSGGGSVGELFF
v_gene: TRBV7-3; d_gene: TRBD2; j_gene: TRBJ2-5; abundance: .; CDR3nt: TGTGCCAGCAGCTCCTCTAGCGGGAGGGCCGTAGAGACCCAGTACTTC; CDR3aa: CASSSSSGRAVETQYF
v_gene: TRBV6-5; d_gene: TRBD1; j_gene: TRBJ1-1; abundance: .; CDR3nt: TGTGCCAGCAGATGGACAGGGAGGAGTCGAGCTTTCTTT; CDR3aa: CASRWTGRSRAFF
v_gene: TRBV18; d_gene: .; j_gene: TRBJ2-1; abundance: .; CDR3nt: TGTGCCAGCTCACCCCCTGGACGGGTCTCCTACAATGAGCAGTTCTTC; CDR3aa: CASSPPGRVSYNEQFF
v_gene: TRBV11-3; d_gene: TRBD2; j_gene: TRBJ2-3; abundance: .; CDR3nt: TGTGCCAGCAGCTTTATCCGGGAGGCAGATACGCAGTATTTT; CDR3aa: CASSFIREADTQYF
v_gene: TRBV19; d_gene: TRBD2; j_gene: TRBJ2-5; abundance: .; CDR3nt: TGTGCCAGTAGTATAGGGGGACTAGCGGGAGTTATGGAGACCCAGTACTTC; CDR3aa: CASSIGGLAGVMETQYF
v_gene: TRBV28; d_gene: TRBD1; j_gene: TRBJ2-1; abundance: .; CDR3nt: TGTGCCAGCATCCGGGACAGGGGTGAGCAGTTCTTC; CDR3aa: CASIRDRGEQFF
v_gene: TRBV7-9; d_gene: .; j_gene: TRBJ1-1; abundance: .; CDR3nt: TGTGCCAGCATCCAGGGGTTTGGGAACACTGAAGCTTTCTTT; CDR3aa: CASIQGFGNTEAFF